The 24 T cell receptor beta chains given below trace back to one sample, sequenced in a study of shared clonotypes between healthy human individuals. Some clones are missing from TCRdb's copy, which holds only in-frame ones; the method was immunoSEQ multiplex PCR. The sample consists of about a million clones, roughly 77% of them appearing once. Sequenced input: memory CD4+ T cells from PBMCs. Subset noted: CD45RA-negative fraction. The receptors come from a man aged 18 to 35 in good health. Some clones in this sample may be carry-over from other donors' samples.

V is TRBV10-3 and J is TRBJ1-2; TRBD1 is a possible D gene (6 bases). The CDR3 sequence is 15 residues long. Germline CDR1 is ENHRY and CDR2 is SYGVKD. V was trimmed by 4 bases and J by 7 bases, leaving 19 bases between them. The CDR3 bases are TGTGCCATCAGTGCCCCCGACAGGAGTAGAGGTGGCTACACCTTC. It translates to CAISAPDRSRGGYTF.

The V and J genes are TRBV5-4 and TRBJ2-5; 11 nucleotides agree with TRBD2. Trimming took 4 bases from V and 4 from J; bases not matched to a gene: 3. This CDR3 region has 14 residues. CDR1 is SGHNT and CDR2 is YYREEE in the germline V gene (reference sequence). DNA for the CDR3: TGTGCCAGCAGCCCTAGCGGGAGGACAGAGACCCAGTACTTC. It specifies CASSPSGRTETQYF.

This chain connects TRBV30 to TRBJ1-3; a possible D gene is TRBD1 (5 bases). Germline loops: CDR1 GTSNPN, CDR2 SVGIG (reference sequence). Trimming took 5 bases from V and 1 from J, leaving 9 bases between them. There are 13 residues in the CDR3. The chain's CDR3 is CAWGGESGNTIYF. CDR3 coding DNA: TGTGCCTGGGGAGGGGAATCTGGAAACACCATATATTTT.

The chain employs TRBV19 and TRBJ2-7; TRBD2 matches 7 bases. Germline CDR1 and CDR2: LNHDA and SQIVND (reference sequence). This CDR3 has 15 amino acids. Unmatched junction bases numbered 13, after V lost 11 bases and J lost 0 bases. The CDR3 nucleotides read TGTGCCTCAAGTAGTACAGCGGGGACCTCCTACGAGCAGTACTTC. It yields the protein CASSSTAGTSYEQYF.

Here the CDR3 DNA reads TGCAGTGCTCCGAACGGAGTCGAAGCTTTCTTT. It yields the protein CSAPNGVEAFF. The chain joins TRBV20-1 to TRBJ1-1; D call uncertain. The CDR3 has 11 amino acids. V lost 5 bases to trimming and J lost 8 bases, with 12 bases between them. Germline CDR1 and CDR2: DFQATT and SNEGSKA (reference sequence).

This chain connects TRBV7-2 to TRBJ2-3; TRBD2 matches 10 bases. CDR1 is SGHTA and CDR2 is FQGNSA in the germline V gene. The junction had 9 bases not matched to a gene; V was cut back by 5 bases and J by 7 bases. The CDR3 is 15 residues long. The CDR3 sequence: CASSRRASGSYTQYF. The CDR3 DNA reads as TGTGCCAGCAGCCGGAGGGCTAGCGGGAGTTATACGCAGTATTTT.

The chain links TRBV5-1 to TRBJ2-3, with D uncertain. Trimming stripped 1 base from V and 2 bases from J, with 8 bases between. This CDR3 is 14 amino acids long. The germline V gene has CDR1 SGHRS and CDR2 YFSETQ. The CDR3 nucleotides are TGCGCCAGCAGCTTGCGCCTCCCCACAGATACGCAGTATTTT. This encodes CASSLRLPTDTQYF.

The chain has TRBV30 and TRBJ2-3; D is perhaps TRBD1 or TRBD2 (6 bases each). This CDR3 spans 15 amino acids. Per germline, CDR1 GTSNPN and CDR2 SVGIG (reference sequence). V lost 2 bases and J 3 bases, leaving 15 bases between the germline ends. CDR3 nucleotides: TGTGCCTGGAGTTCGGGGGCGACAGGAACAGATACGCAGTATTTT. Translation: CAWSSGATGTDTQYF.

The chain has TRBV29-1 and TRBJ2-5; D is uncertain. Trimming pared 4 bases from V and 1 base from J, leaving 7 bases between. CDR1 is SQVTM and CDR2 is ANQGSEA in the germline V gene. This CDR3 comprises 12 residues. CDR3 nucleotide sequence: TGCAGCGTTGGGCACACCCAAGAGACCCAGTACTTC. Translated: CSVGHTQETQYF. The full variable domain, with the rest looked up from reference TRBV29-1 and TRBJ2-5, is SAVISQKPSRDICQRGTSLTIQCQVDSQVTMMFWYRQQPGQSLTLIATANQGSEATYESGFVIDKFPISRPNLTFSTLTVSNMSPEDSSIYLCSVGHTQETQYFGPGTRLLVL.

V usage is TRBV9 and J usage is TRBJ2-1; TRBD2 aligns across 12 bases. CDR1 SGDLS and CDR2 YYNGEE come from the germline V gene. The length of the CDR3 is 14 residues. The J segment lost 8 bases and the V segment lost 4 bases, leaving 4 bases of the junction unmatched. CDR3 DNA sequence: TGTGCCAGCAGCCGGCTAGCGGGAGGGGATGAGCAGTTCTTC. Protein product: CASSRLAGGDEQFF.

Only a few counts were recorded for this clone. This chain uses TRBV6-1 with TRBJ1-2; 8 nucleotides match TRBD1. Trimming removed 6 bases from V and 6 bases from J; junction bases left unmatched: 9. The CDR3 spans 14 residues. Germline CDR1 is MNHNS and CDR2 is SASEGT. The CDR3 region has the DNA TGTGCCAGCAGGCTGACAGGGGAGGTCGATGGCTACACCTTC. Residues: CASRLTGEVDGYTF.

The table lists this clone with many counts. This sequence joins TRBV5-6 and TRBJ2-7; TRBD1 is a possible D gene (6 bases). CDR1 SGHDT and CDR2 YYEEEE come from the germline V gene. V was pared by 0 bases and J by 1 base, with 11 bases between. This CDR3 has 15 residues. The CDR3 is CASSLAGTISYEQYF. CDR3 in DNA: TGTGCCAGCAGCTTGGCGGGGACAATATCCTACGAGCAGTACTTC.

The chain recombines TRBV7-2 with TRBJ2-7; a possible D gene is TRBD1 (5 bases). The germline CDR1 and CDR2 sequences are SGHTA and FQGNSA. V dropped 4 bases and J dropped 2 bases, with 15 bases sitting between them. The CDR3 extends over 15 amino acids. The CDR3 reads CASSSRQPRTYEQYF. DNA for the CDR3: TGTGCCAGCAGCTCCCGACAGCCAAGGACCTACGAGCAGTACTTC.

This sequence joins TRBV4-1 and TRBJ1-2; no definite D call. The CDR3 spans 12 residues. The germline V gene has CDR1 MGHRA and CDR2 YSYEKL. V was shortened by 4 bases and J by 0 bases, with 3 bases between the two germline ends. Written as DNA, the CDR3 is TGCGCCAGCAGCCGACCTAACTATGGCTACACCTTC. Protein: CASSRPNYGYTF.

In regard to this clone: This may stem from a read error, because a much larger clone lies one nucleotide away. The same CDR3 arises from other DNA sequences in this sample as well. CDR3 sequence reads: CAWKGQGWGFAYEQYF. The CDR3 DNA follows: TGCGCCTGGAAGGGACAGGGATGGGGGTTTGCCTACGAGCAGTACTTC. The chain has TRBV30 and TRBJ2-7; 9 nucleotides match TRBD1. Germline V gives CDR1 GTSNPN, CDR2 SVGIG (reference sequence). The CDR3 spans 16 residues.

The chain carries TRBV28 and TRBJ1-2; 7 nucleotides agree with TRBD1. Per the germline V gene, CDR1 is MDHEN and CDR2 is SYDVKM. Trimming cost V 4 bases and J 10 bases; bases outside gene matches: 12. CDR3 length: 14 amino acids. Here the CDR3 DNA reads TGTGCCAGCAGTTCCCCGGACAGGACCGGGATCTACACCTTC. Protein: CASSSPDRTGIYTF.

The chain couples TRBV6-6 to TRBJ1-1; D unclear. Trimming stripped 5 bases from V and 1 base from J, with 8 bases between. Germline V lookup: CDR1 MNHNY, CDR2 SVGAGI (reference sequence). The CDR3 extends over 13 amino acids. As DNA, the CDR3 is TGTGCCAGCAGTCACCAGCCGAACACTGAAGCTTTCTTT. This encodes CASSHQPNTEAFF.

There are a few counts of this clone. This rearrangement joins TRBV5-1 to TRBJ1-4; 7 nucleotides agree with TRBD1. Trimming took 4 bases from V and 6 from J; bases not matched to a gene: 3. The CDR3 loop spans 13 amino acids. In germline, CDR1 is SGHRS, CDR2 YFSETQ. The CDR3 region has the DNA TGCGCCAGCAGCCGGGACAGCGATGAAAAACTGTTTTTT. It is translated as CASSRDSDEKLFF. The entire variable domain, with the rest obtained from reference TRBV5-1 and TRBJ1-4, is as follows: KAGVTQTPRYLIKTRGQQVTLSCSPISGHRSVSWYQQTPGQGLQFLFEYFSETQRNKGNFPGRFSGRQFSNSRSEMNVSTLELGDSALYLCASSRDSDEKLFFGSGTQLSVL.

Here the CDR3 reads CASSLLQGNQPQHF. CDR3 nucleotides: TGTGCCAGCAGCTTGCTGCAGGGTAATCAGCCCCAGCATTTT. This rearrangement joins TRBV5-5 to TRBJ1-5, with D tentatively TRBD1 (5 bases). This CDR3 contains 14 residues. In germline, CDR1 is SGHKS, CDR2 YYEKEE (reference sequence). The V and J ends lost 1 base and 4 bases respectively, with 9 bases between them.

This clone came up once. The chain links TRBV5-4 to TRBJ2-5, with 10 bases identical to TRBD1. There are 16 residues in the CDR3. V shed 4 bases, J shed 6 bases, and the junction held 12 bases outside the gene matches. The germline V gene has CDR1 SGHNT and CDR2 YYREEE (reference sequence). The CDR3 loop is CASSPAGTGAVKTQYF. In nucleotides, the CDR3 is TGTGCCAGCAGCCCAGCCGGGACAGGGGCAGTGAAGACCCAGTACTTC.

The CDR3 DNA is TGTGCCACCAGCAGAGACAGCATTTATAGCAATCAGCCCCAGCATTTT. It yields the protein CATSRDSIYSNQPQHF. The genes are TRBV15 and TRBJ1-5; D is undetermined. The length of the CDR3 is 16 residues. The V end was cut by 0 bases, the J end by 0 bases, with 9 bases between. Germline loops: CDR1 LNHNV, CDR2 YYDKDF (reference sequence).

The CDR3 bases are TGCGCCAGCAGCCACTTCGGACAGGGCGGCTATGGCTACACCTTC. Translated: CASSHFGQGGYGYTF. The chain employs TRBV4-1 and TRBJ1-2, with 8 bases identical to TRBD1. This CDR3 comprises 15 residues. V shed 3 bases, J shed 4 bases, and the junction held 7 bases outside the gene matches. Germline CDR1 reads MGHRA; CDR2 reads YSYEKL.

The chain has TRBV7-8 and TRBJ2-7, with 7 positions matching TRBD2. The germline V gene encodes CDR1 SGHVS and CDR2 FQNEAQ. J was trimmed by 6 bases and V by 5 bases; bases with no gene match: 16. This CDR3 is built from 16 residues. The CDR3 DNA reads as TGTGCCAGCAGCCGTAGGGAGGGCCACGGATCGACCGAGCAGTACTTC. Translating it yields CASSRREGHGSTEQYF.

The chain carries TRBV28 and TRBJ2-3, with D possibly TRBD2 on 6 matching bases. This CDR3 is 17 amino acids long. V was trimmed by 7 bases and J by 4 bases, leaving 24 bases between them. Germline CDR1 reads MDHEN; CDR2 reads SYDVKM. The CDR3 coding sequence is TGTGCCAGCACCCTCATGGGGGGTTTAGGTGAGGCAGATACGCAGTATTTT. Translating it yields CASTLMGGLGEADTQYF.